A single sample is the source of the 15 T cell receptor beta chains below, sequenced in a study of blood T cells in healthy people across ages. A second PCR of 7 to 11 cycles used a sample-barcoded 5' primer and a J-beta primer mix. TCRdb fed the 5' RACE reads into MiXCR, producing one record per CDR3 protein. This table has some 880,000 distinct CDR3 sequences, 30% to 45% appearing once. The specimen was blood. The receptors stem from a man between 18 and 35 years old in good health.

J is TRBJ2-5 and V is TRBV12-3 or TRBV12-4; the match to TRBD2 covers 7 bases. This CDR3 is built from 16 residues. V trimming: 3 bases; J trimming: 7 bases; junction bases outside the gene matches: 14. CDR3 region: CASSFDRDGGSGTQYF. The CDR3, as DNA: TGTGCCAGCAGTTTTGACCGGGACGGGGGGTCTGGGACCCAGTACTTC.

The chain joins TRBV2 to TRBJ1-1; no firm D call. CDR1 SNHLY and CDR2 FYNNEI come from the germline V gene. The CDR3 runs to 14 residues. V lost 3 bases to trimming and J lost 4 bases, with 12 bases between them. This CDR3 reads CASSDWGTLTEAFF. The CDR3 DNA follows: TGTGCCAGCAGTGATTGGGGTACACTCACTGAAGCTTTCTTT.

This clonotype was observed at least ten times. V and J are TRBV20-1 and TRBJ2-7; possible D gene TRBD2, 5 bases. Germline loops: CDR1 DFQATT, CDR2 SNEGSKA (reference sequence). V was trimmed by 3 bases and J by 4 bases, leaving 19 bases between them. CDR3 length: 15 amino acids. The CDR3 loop reads CSARDSYRGIYEQYF. Here the CDR3 DNA reads TGCAGTGCTAGGGACTCCTATCGGGGAATATACGAGCAGTACTTC.

The V and J genes are TRBV4-3 and TRBJ2-1; 8 bases match TRBD1. The better agreement between TRBJ2-7 and the DNA end casts doubt on the J call. This CDR3 contains 18 residues. Per germline, CDR1 LGHNA and CDR2 YSLEER. Here the CDR3 DNA reads TGCGCCAGCAGCCAAGATGGGGAGATCGGACAGGGTGCCAATGAGCAGTACTTC. It encodes CASSQDGEIGQGANEQYF.

This clonotype was detected only a few times. The chain couples TRBV2 to TRBJ2-4; 12 positions agree with TRBD2. This CDR3 is built from 15 residues. Losses at the gene ends were 3 bases for V and 11 bases for J; bases not matched to a gene: 8. Germline V CDR1 and CDR2: SNHLY, FYNNEI. As DNA, the CDR3 is TGTGCCAGCAGTGACTCTATGGGACTAGCGGGCCTTCAGTACTTC. This encodes CASSDSMGLAGLQYF.

This clonotype has ten or more counts. The V and J genes are TRBV2 and TRBJ2-1; D is uncertain. V shed 8 bases and J shed 1 base, with 12 bases lying between them. The germline V gene has CDR1 SNHLY and CDR2 FYNNEI. The CDR3 consists of 14 residues. The CDR3 nucleotides are TGTGCCAGCTTGGCAACTCTATCCTACAATGAGCAGTTCTTC. Encoded protein: CASLATLSYNEQFF.

The V call is TRBV20-1, the J call TRBJ2-7; perhaps D is TRBD1 or TRBD2 (5 bases each). The CDR3 runs 14 residues. Per germline, CDR1 DFQATT and CDR2 SNEGSKA (reference sequence). The V gene lost 2 bases and the J gene lost 7 bases, with 18 bases spanning the gap. The CDR3 here is CSARLGTSYREQYF. In DNA, the CDR3 is TGCAGTGCTAGACTTGGGACGTCCTACCGGGAGCAGTACTTC.

This clonotype appeared a few times. The chain couples TRBV7-9 to TRBJ1-5; unclear D gene. CDR1 is SEHNR, CDR2 FQNEAQ, per germline (reference sequence). V lost 0 bases and J 5 bases, leaving 11 bases between the germline ends. The CDR3 runs 15 residues. In DNA, the CDR3 is TGTGCCAGCAGCTTAGCGAGTCGGAGTGATCAGCCCCAGCATTTT. Its translation: CASSLASRSDQPQHF.

This clonotype was seen only once. The rearrangement uses TRBV29-1 and TRBJ2-4; D perhaps matches TRBD1 (5 bases). Per germline, CDR1 SQVTM and CDR2 ANQGSEA. The CDR3 has 13 residues. V was pared by 1 base and J by 8 bases, with 12 bases between. CDR3 sequence reads: CSVEGGREDIQYF. CDR3 coding DNA: TGCAGCGTTGAAGGCGGCAGGGAAGACATTCAGTACTTC.

The chain carries TRBV2 and TRBJ2-5; tentative D call: TRBD2 (5 bases). Germline V gene data show CDR1 as SNHLY and CDR2 as FYNNEI. Trimming left V 8 bases short and J 11 bases short, with 15 bases between. This CDR3 has 11 residues. The CDR3 coding sequence is TGTGCCAGCCCACCGGGAAAACGGCAGTACTTC. It translates to CASPPGKRQYF.

This clonotype was observed a few times. The chain combines TRBV20-1 with TRBJ1-6; a possible D gene is TRBD1 (6 bases). V lost 1 base to trimming and J lost 7 bases, with 14 bases between them. The germline gives CDR1 DFQATT, CDR2 SNEGSKA (reference sequence). The CDR3 has 15 amino acids. This CDR3 is CSARVSGQRNSPLHF. The CDR3 coding sequence is TGCAGTGCTAGAGTGAGCGGACAGCGGAATTCACCCCTCCACTTT.

This chain uses TRBV21-1 with TRBJ1-5; the D call in the table, TRBD1, was not verified against the DNA. TRBV21-1 represents a pseudogene. CDR3 size: 17 residues. The CDR3 DNA follows: TGTGCCAGCAGCAAAGGAACAGGGCGATCGAGCAATCAGCCCCAGCATTTT. Protein: CASSKGTGRSSNQPQHF.

The V call is TRBV28, the J call TRBJ1-2, with D unclear. Trimming stripped 1 base from V and 5 bases from J, with 11 bases between. This CDR3 is built from 14 residues. CDR1 is MDHEN and CDR2 is SYDVKM in the germline V gene. Here the CDR3 reads CASSLLAANYGYTF. The CDR3 DNA follows: TGTGCCAGCAGTTTATTAGCAGCCAATTATGGCTACACCTTC.

V gene TRBV15 combines with J gene TRBJ2-4, with D tentatively TRBD1 or TRBD2 (5 bases each). The better agreement between TRBJ2-7 and the DNA end casts doubt on the J call. The length of the CDR3 is 15 residues. Looked up from germline, CDR1 is LNHNV and CDR2 is YYDKDF (reference sequence). CDR3 sequence (DNA): TGTGCCACCAGCCTTGAGGGGAAACGGGCTAGCGAGCAGTACTTC. This codes for CATSLEGKRASEQYF.

V is TRBV19 and J is TRBJ2-1; TRBD2 aligns across 10 bases. The trim removed 4 bases at V and 7 bases at J, leaving 7 bases unmatched. Germline-derived CDR1 and CDR2 are LNHDA and SQIVND (reference sequence). The CDR3 runs to 15 residues. The CDR3 sequence: CASSSTSGEMNEQFF. In DNA, the CDR3 is TGTGCCAGTAGTAGTACTAGCGGGGAGATGAATGAGCAGTTCTTC.